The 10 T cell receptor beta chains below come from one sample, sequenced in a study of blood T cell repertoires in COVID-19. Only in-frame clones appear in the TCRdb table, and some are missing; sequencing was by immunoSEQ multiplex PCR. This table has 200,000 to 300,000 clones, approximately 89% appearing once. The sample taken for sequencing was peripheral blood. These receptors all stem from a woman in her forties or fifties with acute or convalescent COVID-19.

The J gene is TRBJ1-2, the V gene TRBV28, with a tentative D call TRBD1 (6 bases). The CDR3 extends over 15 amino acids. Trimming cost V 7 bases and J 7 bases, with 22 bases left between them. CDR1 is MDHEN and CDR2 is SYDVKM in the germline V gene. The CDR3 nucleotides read TGTGCCAGCAACATGCTAGGGGGGGGGCCGGCTGGCTACACCTTC. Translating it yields CASNMLGGGPAGYTF.

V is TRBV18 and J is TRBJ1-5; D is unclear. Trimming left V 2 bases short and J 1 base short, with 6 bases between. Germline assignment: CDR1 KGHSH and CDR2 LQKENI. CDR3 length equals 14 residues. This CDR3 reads CASSPERSNQPQHF. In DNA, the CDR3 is TGTGCCAGCTCACCAGAGCGGAGCAATCAGCCCCAGCATTTT.

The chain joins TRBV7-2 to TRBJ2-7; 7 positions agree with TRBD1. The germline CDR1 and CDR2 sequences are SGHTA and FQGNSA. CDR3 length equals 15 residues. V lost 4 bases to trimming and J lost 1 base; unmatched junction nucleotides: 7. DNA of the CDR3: TGTGCCAGCAGCTATATCCCGGACAGGTCCTACGAGCAGTACTTC. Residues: CASSYIPDRSYEQYF. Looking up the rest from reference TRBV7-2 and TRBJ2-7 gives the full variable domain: GAGVSQSPSNKVTEKGKDVELRCDPISGHTALYWYRQSLGQGLEFLIYFQGNSAPDKSGLPSDRFSAERTGGSVSTLTIQRTQQEDSAVYLCASSYIPDRSYEQYFGPGTRLTVT.

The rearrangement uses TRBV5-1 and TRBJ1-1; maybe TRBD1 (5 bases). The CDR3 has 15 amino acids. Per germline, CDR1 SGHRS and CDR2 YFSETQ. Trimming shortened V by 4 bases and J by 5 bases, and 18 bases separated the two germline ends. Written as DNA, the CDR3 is TGCGCCAGCAGCGTTACAGGCCTCACCGGAACTGAAGCTTTCTTT. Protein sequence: CASSVTGLTGTEAFF.

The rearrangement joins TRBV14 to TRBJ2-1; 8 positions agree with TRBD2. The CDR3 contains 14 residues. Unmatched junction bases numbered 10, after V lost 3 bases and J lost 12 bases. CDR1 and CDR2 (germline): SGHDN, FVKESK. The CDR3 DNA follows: TGTGCCAGCAGCCAGGGCCACCCGGGACTAGGGCAGTTCTTC. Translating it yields CASSQGHPGLGQFF. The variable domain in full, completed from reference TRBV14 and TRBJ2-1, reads EAGVTQFPSHSVIEKGQTVTLRCDPISGHDNLYWYRRVMGKEIKFLLHFVKESKQDESGMPNNRFLAERTGGTYSTLKVQPAELEDSGVYFCASSQGHPGLGQFFGPGTRLTVL.

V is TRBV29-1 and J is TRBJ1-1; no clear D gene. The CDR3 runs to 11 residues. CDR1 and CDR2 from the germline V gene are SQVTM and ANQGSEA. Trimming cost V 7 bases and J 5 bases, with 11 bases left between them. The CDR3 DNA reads TGCAGCGCTGTCCAGATAACTGAAGCTTTCTTT. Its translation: CSAVQITEAFF.

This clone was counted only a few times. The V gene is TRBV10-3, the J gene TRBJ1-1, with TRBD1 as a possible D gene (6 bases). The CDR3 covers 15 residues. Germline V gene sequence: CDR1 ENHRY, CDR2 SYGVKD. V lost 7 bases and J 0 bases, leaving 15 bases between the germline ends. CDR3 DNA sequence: TGTGCCATCACCAGCCCCGGGACACTGAACACTGAAGCTTTCTTT. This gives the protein CAITSPGTLNTEAFF.

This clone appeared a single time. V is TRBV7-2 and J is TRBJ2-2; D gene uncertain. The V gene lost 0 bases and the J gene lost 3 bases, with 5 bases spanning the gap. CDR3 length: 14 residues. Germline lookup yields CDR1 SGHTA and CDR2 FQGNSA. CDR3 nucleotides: TGTGCCAGCAGCTTAGCGCAGTACACCGGGGAGCTGTTTTTT. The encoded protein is CASSLAQYTGELFF.

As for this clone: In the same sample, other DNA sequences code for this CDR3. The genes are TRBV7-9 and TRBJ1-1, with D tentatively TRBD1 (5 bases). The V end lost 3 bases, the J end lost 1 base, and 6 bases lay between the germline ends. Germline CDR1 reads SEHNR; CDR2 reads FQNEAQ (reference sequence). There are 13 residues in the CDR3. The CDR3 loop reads CASSFGGNTEAFF. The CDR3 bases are TGTGCCAGCAGCTTCGGGGGGAACACTGAAGCTTTCTTT.

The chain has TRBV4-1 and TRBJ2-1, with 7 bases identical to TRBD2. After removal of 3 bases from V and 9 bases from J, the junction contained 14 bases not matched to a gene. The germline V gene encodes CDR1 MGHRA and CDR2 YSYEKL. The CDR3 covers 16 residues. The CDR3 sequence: CASSQSQMGGSGEQFF. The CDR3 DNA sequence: TGCGCCAGCAGCCAGAGCCAGATGGGCGGGAGTGGTGAGCAGTTCTTC.